These T cell receptor beta chains were read from a single sample in a study of pediatric ulcerative colitis. Here immunoSEQ multiplex PCR was the method, and the copy in TCRdb shows in-frame clones only, minus some. The sample yields about 60,000 clones, more than 75% seen once. Sequenced material: blood. All receptors derive from a boy between 5 and 17 years old who was a control in a study of pediatric ulcerative colitis. Both conserved end residues are part of each CDR3. The D gene is left open where the match is weak. Some rows mark clone size as missing; the rest say once, few, many or name a class of expanded clone.

- | TRBJ2-1 | - | TRBV5-1 | CASSLNLVKGLNEQFF
- | TRBJ2-7 | - | TRBV9 | CASSVGSGGEQYF
- | TRBJ2-3 | - | TRBV19 | CASSMALVGTQYF
- | TRBJ1-2 | - | TRBV7-2 | CASSLGQNNYGYTF
TRBD2 | TRBJ2-3 | - | TRBV6-4 | CASSATLAGGPTDTQYF
- | TRBJ1-1 | - | TRBV11-2 | CASSRQTNTEAFF
- | TRBJ1-2 | few | TRBV28 | CASSLRAGIGYTF
- | TRBJ2-2 | - | TRBV11-1 | CASILGPGARTGELFF
- | TRBJ2-7 | - | TRBV7-3 | CASSPFRFVLNYEQYF
TRBD2 | TRBJ2-1 | - | TRBV28 | CASSLGLAGVWYNEQFF
- | TRBJ1-1 | - | TRBV4-3 | CASSHQLNTEAFF
- | TRBJ2-3 | - | TRBV5-4 | CASSPGESGDTQYF
- | TRBJ1-3 | - | TRBV7-2 | CASSPGEVNTIYF
- | TRBJ2-7 | once | TRBV6-5 | CASSFRSGSYEQYF
- | TRBJ1-2 | - | TRBV6-5 | CASSKQGHGYTF
- | TRBJ1-5 | - | TRBV19 | CASSAIPPAGPFRNQPQHF
- | TRBJ2-7 | - | TRBV2 | CASSDSPDYSSYEQYF
- | TRBJ2-2 | - | TRBV5-1 | CASRRGLVGELFF
TRBD1 | TRBJ2-1 | once | TRBV27 | CASSPDRGGYNEQFF
- | TRBJ1-2 | - | TRBV27 | CASSLSWGYLNYGYTF
- | TRBJ1-1 | - | TRBV7-3 | CASSPTGSTEAFF
- | TRBJ1-2 | once | TRBV30 | CAWSVTGIFHGYTF
- | TRBJ2-5 | - | TRBV11-2 | CASSYTTGPQETQYF
- | TRBJ2-7 | - | TRBV5-1 | CASSLLDPKIPYEQYF
- | TRBJ1-6 | - | TRBV7-2 | CASSLGLNGNSPLHF
- | TRBJ2-1 | - | TRBV7-3 | CASSLLLGGNELEPYYNEQFF
- | TRBJ1-1 | - | TRBV10-3 | CAISEEPGAGMNTEAFF
- | TRBJ2-7 | once | TRBV7-2 | CASRAVGGTVPYEQYF
- | TRBJ1-2 | - | TRBV27 | CASSLSAANYGYTF
- | TRBJ2-7 | - | TRBV30 | CAWSSGQGSTSYEQYF
- | TRBJ2-7 | once | TRBV10-3 | CAISEDYEQYF
TRBD1 | TRBJ2-7 | - | TRBV29-1 | CSVWAGGNMGEQYF
- | TRBJ2-3 | once | TRBV7-2 | CASSLTPATDTQYF
- | TRBJ2-7 | - | TRBV2 | CASSEQTYEQYF
- | TRBJ2-7 | - | TRBV5-1 | CASSPGVGPYEQYF
TRBD1 | TRBJ2-1 | - | TRBV18 | CASSPTGQDNEQFF
- | TRBJ2-2 | once | TRBV9 | CASSVESLRGWGQTGRTGELFF
- | TRBJ1-2 | few | TRBV4-1 | CASSQAGGNPYGYTF
- | TRBJ1-2 | - | TRBV2 | CASSEYLGGNYGYTF
- | TRBJ1-5 | - | TRBV7-8 | CASSERWQGSNQPQHF
- | TRBJ1-5 | - | TRBV27 | CASSLDRFNQPQHF
- | TRBJ2-4 | - | TRBV2 | CASSGWDIQYF
TRBD1 | TRBJ1-2 | - | TRBV5-1 | CASRRQGARGYTF
TRBD2 | TRBJ2-5 | - | TRBV7-9 | CASSEIAGGLLETQYF
- | TRBJ2-3 | - | TRBV2 | CASSDLDREPSTDTQYF
- | TRBJ2-1 | - | TRBV19 | CASESPGIGTNEQFF
- | TRBJ2-6 | few | TRBV7-8 | CASRRGSGANVLTF
- | TRBJ1-6 | once | TRBV6-5 | CASSRSSYNSPLHF
- | TRBJ2-1 | - | TRBV19 | CASSIGVTYNEQFF
- | TRBJ2-7 | - | TRBV7-9 | CASSLDFGATEQYF
- | TRBJ2-6 | - | TRBV7-9 | CASRPPIGGANVLTF
TRBD2 | TRBJ2-1 | - | TRBV7-2 | CASSLGVAGGLNEQFF
TRBD2 | TRBJ2-1 | once | TRBV6-4 | CASSDGTSGSEQFF
- | TRBJ2-5 | - | TRBV7-9 | CASSSNTGQETQYF
- | TRBJ1-2 | - | TRBV5-5 | CASSLGPFQGTNYGYTF
- | TRBJ1-6 | - | TRBV7-3 | CASSLGENSPLHF
TRBD1 | TRBJ2-3 | - | TRBV7-3 | CASSQGQRTDTQYF
TRBD2 | TRBJ2-1 | - | TRBV25-1 | CASSLAGGNEQFF
- | TRBJ2-2 | - | TRBV19 | CASSMLETGELFF